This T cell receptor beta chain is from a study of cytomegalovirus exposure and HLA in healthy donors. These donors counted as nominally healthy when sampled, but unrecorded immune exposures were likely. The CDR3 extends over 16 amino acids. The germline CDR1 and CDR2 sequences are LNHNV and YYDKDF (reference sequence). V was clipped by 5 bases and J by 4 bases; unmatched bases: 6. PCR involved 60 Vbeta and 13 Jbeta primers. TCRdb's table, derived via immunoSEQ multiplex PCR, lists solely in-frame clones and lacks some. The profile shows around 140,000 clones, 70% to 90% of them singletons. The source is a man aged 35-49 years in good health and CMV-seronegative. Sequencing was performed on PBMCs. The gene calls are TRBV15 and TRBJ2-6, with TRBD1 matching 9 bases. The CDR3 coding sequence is TGTGCCACCAGCCCCCGGACAGGGGCCGGGGCCAACGTCCTGACTTTC. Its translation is CATSPRTGAGANVLTF.